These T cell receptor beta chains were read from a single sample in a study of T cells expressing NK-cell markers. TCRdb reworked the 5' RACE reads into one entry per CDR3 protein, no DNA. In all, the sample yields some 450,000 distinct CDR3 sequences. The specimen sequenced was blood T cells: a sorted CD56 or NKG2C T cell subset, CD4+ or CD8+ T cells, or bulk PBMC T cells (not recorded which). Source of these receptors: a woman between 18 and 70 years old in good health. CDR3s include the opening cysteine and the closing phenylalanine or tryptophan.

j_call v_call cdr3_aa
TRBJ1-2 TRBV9 CASSVEGQPFTF
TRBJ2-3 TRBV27 CATSTVSTDTQYF
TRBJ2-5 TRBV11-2 CASSLGSSGGETQYF
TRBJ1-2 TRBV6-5 CASSYYAGTGDTYGYTF
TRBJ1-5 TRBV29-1 CSVTAGTGINQPQHF
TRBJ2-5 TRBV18 CASSPDRDPNRETQYF
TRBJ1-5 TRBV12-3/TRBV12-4 CASSFWGQPQHF
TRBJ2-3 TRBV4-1 CASSQRGLAGGVSPSTDTQYF
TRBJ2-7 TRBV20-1 CSARVPTSGRASEQYF
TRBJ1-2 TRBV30 CAWSARSLQSSYGYTF
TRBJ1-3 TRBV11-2 CASSSGLRSGNTIYF
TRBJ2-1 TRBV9 CASSVEVPLAGGAVEQFF
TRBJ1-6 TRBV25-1 CASSESGTVSPLHF
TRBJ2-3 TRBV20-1 CSALPLAGGRIDTQYF
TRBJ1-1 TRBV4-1 CASRPMGQLNTEAFF
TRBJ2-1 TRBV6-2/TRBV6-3 CASSYPQSGDNEQFF
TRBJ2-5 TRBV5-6 CASSPGTAGETQYF
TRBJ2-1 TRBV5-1 CASTPTSGIYNEQFF
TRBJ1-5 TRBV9 CASSVGGTGHQPQHF
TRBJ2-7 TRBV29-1 CSVAGGTSYEQYF
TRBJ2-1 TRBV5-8 CASSLALVNEQFF
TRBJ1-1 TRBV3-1 CASTVGLNEAFF
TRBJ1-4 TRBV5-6 CASSLGREKLFF
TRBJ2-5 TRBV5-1 CASSLNAGRETQYF
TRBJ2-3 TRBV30 CAWSVTRTGDTQYF